The table lists the clone carrying this T cell receptor beta chain with a few counts. The sample comes from a study of technical replicates of blood from a handful of donors. The CDR3 extends over 15 amino acids. V gave up 6 bases and J gave up 7 bases; unmatched junction bases: 9. CDR1 and CDR2 (germline): SNHLY, FYNNEI. Sequencing was performed with immunoSEQ multiplex PCR; in TCRdb, only in-frame clones are kept and a portion is missing. The sample has approximately 70,000 clones; approximately 93% are singletons. The origin of this receptor is a human donor in good health. Some clones in this sample may be carry-over from other donors' samples. This chain uses TRBV2 with TRBJ2-1; 10 bases line up with TRBD2. Sample: PBMCs. The CDR3: CASSAGTSERNEQFF. The CDR3 nucleotides read TGTGCCAGCAGCGCCGGGACTAGCGAAAGAAATGAGCAGTTCTTC.